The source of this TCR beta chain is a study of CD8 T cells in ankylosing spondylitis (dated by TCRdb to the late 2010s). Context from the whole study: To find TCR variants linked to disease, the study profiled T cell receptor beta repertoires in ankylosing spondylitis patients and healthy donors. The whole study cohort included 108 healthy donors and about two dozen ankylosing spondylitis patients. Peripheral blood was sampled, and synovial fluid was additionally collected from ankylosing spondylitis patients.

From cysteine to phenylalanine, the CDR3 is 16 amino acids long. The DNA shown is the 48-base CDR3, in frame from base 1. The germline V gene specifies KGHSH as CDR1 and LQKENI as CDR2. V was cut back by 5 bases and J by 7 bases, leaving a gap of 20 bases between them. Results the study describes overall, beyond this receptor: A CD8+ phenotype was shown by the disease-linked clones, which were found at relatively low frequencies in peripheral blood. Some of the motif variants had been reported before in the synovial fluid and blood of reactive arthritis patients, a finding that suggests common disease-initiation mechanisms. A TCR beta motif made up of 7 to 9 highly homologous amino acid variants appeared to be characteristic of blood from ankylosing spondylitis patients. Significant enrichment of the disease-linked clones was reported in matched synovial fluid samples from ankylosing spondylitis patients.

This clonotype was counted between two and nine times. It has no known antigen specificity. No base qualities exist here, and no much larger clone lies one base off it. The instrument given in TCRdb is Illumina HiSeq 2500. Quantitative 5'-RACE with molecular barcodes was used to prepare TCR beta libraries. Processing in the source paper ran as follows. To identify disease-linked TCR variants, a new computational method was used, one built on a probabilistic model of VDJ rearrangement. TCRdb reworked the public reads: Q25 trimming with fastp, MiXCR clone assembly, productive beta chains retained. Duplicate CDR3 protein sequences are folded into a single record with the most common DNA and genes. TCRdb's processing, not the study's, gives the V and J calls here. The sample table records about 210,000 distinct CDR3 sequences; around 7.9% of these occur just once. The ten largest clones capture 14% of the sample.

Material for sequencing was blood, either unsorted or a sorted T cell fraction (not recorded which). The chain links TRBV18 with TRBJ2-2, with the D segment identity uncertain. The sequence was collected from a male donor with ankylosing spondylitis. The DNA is TGTGCCAGCTCAGCCGCCGCGCGCTCCAATAGCGGGGAGCTGTTTTTT. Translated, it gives CASSAAARSNSGELFF. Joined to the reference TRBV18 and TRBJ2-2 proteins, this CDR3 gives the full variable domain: NAGVMQNPRHLVRRRGQEARLRCSPMKGHSHVYWYRQLPEEGLKFMVYLQKENIIDESGMPKERFSAEFPKEGPSILRIQQVVRGDSAAYFCASSAAARSNSGELFFGEGSRLTVL.